This entry lists 7 T cell receptor beta chains sequenced from one sample in a study of blood T cell repertoires in COVID-19 (dated by TCRdb to about 2020). Receptor libraries were prepared by the immunoSEQ multiplex PCR assay. TCRdb took this table from immuneACCESS and kept in-frame rearrangements with V and J called. Such tables lack part of the clones; where checked against another copy, unresolved V genes explain under half of the gap, and the rest is unexplained. Present in this sample are 290,000 or so clones, around 87% of which were seen just once. The ten most abundant clones make up about 2% of the sample. Sequencing was carried out using peripheral blood. The receptors originated from a man between 18 and 35 years old with active or convalescent COVID-19.

The CDR3 sequence: CASSQDWDRGHEQFF. The CDR3 region has the DNA TGTGCCAGCAGCCAAGATTGGGACAGGGGACATGAGCAGTTCTTC. The chain links TRBV3-1 (or the pseudogene TRBV3-2) to TRBJ2-1, with 10 nucleotides matching TRBD1. The V segment lost 0 bases and the J segment 8 bases; nucleotides outside the gene matches: 4. The CDR3 sequence is 15 residues long. CDR1 is LGHDT and CDR2 is YNNKEL in the germline V gene (reference sequence).

This clone appeared once. The chain is built from TRBV12-3 or TRBV12-4 and TRBJ1-2; 8 bases map to TRBD1. The V segment lost 10 bases and the J segment 4 bases; nucleotides outside the gene matches: 8. This CDR3 is 13 amino acids long. CDR3 in DNA: TGTGCCACCTCGCGGACAGGGCCCTATGGCTACACCTTC. Translation: CATSRTGPYGYTF.

This chain connects TRBV27 to TRBJ1-1; 9 nucleotides match TRBD1. The CDR3 loop spans 16 amino acids. V was pared by 2 bases and J by 5 bases, with 9 bases of the junction left unmatched. CDR1 and CDR2 (germline): MNHEY, SMNVEV (reference sequence). CDR3 protein: CASSLGGTGWNTEAFF. The DNA for the CDR3 is TGTGCCAGCAGTTTAGGGGGGACAGGGTGGAATACTGAAGCTTTCTTT.

This chain uses TRBV9 with TRBJ2-2, with D possibly TRBD1 on 5 matching bases. The CDR3 runs 12 residues. Germline CDR1 SGDLS, CDR2 YYNGEE. V was pared by 6 bases and J by 4 bases, with 7 bases between. The CDR3 sequence: CASTRGTGELFF. In DNA form, the CDR3 reads TGTGCCAGCACAAGGGGCACCGGGGAGCTGTTTTTT.

The V call is TRBV5-1, the J call TRBJ2-5; tentatively, D is TRBD2 (5 bases). This CDR3 contains 15 residues. The V gene lost 0 bases and the J gene lost 4 bases, with 13 bases spanning the gap. The germline V gene encodes CDR1 SGHRS and CDR2 YFSETQ. The CDR3 is CASSLAGLGRETQYF. In DNA form, the CDR3 reads TGCGCCAGCAGCTTGGCCGGTCTAGGGAGAGAGACCCAGTACTTC.

J is TRBJ2-3 and V is TRBV28; 9 positions agree with TRBD2. J gave up 1 base and V 5 bases, and 10 bases lay outside the gene matches. Germline loops: CDR1 MDHEN, CDR2 SYDVKM. The CDR3 consists of 17 residues. The CDR3 DNA reads as TGTGCCAGCAGTCCCCTCGGGACTAGCAGACGCACAGATACGCAGTATTTT. Translated, it gives CASSPLGTSRRTDTQYF.

V is TRBV19 and J is TRBJ1-4, with TRBD1 as a possible D gene (6 bases). The CDR3 contains 15 residues. The V gene lost 7 bases and the J gene lost 3 bases, with 15 bases spanning the gap. Germline V gene data show CDR1 as LNHDA and CDR2 as SQIVND (reference sequence). In DNA, the CDR3 is TGTGCCAGTAAGCCTTCGACAGGTTCTAATGAAAAACTGTTTTTT. Its protein product is CASKPSTGSNEKLFF.